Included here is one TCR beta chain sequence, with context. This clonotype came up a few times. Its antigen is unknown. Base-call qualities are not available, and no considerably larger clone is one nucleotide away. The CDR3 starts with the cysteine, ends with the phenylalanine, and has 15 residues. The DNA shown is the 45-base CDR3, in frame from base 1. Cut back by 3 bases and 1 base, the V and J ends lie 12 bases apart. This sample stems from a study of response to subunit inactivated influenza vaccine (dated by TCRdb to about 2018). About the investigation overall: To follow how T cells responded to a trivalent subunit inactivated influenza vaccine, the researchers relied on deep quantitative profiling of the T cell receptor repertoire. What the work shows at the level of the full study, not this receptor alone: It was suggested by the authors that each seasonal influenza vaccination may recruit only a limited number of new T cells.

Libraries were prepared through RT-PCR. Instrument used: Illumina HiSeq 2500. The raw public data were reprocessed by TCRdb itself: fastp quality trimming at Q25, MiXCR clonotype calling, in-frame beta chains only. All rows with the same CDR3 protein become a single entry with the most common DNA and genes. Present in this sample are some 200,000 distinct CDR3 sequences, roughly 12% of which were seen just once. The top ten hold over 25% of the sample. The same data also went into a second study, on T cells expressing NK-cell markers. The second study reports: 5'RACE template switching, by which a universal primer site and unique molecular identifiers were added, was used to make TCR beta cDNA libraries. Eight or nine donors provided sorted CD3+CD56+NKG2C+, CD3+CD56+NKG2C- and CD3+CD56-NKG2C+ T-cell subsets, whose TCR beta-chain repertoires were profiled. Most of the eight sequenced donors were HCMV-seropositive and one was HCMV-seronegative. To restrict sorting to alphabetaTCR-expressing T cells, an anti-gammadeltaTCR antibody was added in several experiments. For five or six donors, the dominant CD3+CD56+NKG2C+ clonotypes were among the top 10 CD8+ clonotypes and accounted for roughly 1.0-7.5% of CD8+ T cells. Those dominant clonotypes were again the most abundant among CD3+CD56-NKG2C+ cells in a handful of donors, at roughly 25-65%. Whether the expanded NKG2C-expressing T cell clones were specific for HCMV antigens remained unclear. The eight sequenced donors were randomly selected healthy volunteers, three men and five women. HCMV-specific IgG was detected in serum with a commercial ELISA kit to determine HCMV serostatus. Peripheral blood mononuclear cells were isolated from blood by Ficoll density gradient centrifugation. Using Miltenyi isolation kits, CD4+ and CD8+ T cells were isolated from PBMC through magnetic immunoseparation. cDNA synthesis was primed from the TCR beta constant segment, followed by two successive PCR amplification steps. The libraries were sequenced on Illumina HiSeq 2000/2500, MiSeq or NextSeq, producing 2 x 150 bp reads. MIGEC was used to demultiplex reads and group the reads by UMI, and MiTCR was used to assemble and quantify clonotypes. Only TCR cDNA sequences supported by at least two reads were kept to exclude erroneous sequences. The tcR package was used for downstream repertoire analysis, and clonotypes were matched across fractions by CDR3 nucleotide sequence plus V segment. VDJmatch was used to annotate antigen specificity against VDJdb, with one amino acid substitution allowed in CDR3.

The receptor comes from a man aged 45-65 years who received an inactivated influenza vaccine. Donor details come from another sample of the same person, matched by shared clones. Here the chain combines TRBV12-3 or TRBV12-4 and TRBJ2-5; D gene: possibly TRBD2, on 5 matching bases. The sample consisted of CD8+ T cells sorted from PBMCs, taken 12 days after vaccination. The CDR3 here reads CASSFSSRAQETQYF. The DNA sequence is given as TGTGCCAGCAGTTTCAGTTCGAGGGCCCAAGAGACCCAGTACTTC.